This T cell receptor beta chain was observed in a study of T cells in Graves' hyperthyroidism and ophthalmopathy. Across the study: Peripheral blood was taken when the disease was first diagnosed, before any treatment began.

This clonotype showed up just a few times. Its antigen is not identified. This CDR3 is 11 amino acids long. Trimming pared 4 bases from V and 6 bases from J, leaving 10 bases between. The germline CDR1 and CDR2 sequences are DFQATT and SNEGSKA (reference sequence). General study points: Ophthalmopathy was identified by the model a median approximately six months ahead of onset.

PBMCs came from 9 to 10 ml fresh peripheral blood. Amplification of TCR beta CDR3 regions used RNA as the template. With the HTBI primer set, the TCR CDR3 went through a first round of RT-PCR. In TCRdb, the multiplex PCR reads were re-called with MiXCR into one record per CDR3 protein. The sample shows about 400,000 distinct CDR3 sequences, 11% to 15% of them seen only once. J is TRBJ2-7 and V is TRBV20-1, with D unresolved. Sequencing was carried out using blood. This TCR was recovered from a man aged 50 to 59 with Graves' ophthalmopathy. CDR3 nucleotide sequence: TGCAGTGCTACTCCAGTTCGCGAGCAGTACTTC. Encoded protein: CSATPVREQYF.